This is a list of T cell receptor beta chains from one sample in a study of PD-1 blockade in classical Hodgkin lymphoma. Assay: immunoSEQ multiplex PCR; the TCRdb copy retains only in-frame clones and omits some. The repertoire holds about 96,000 clones, with about 92% as singletons. The material sequenced was peripheral blood mononuclear cells (PBMCs), taken before the fourth cycle of nivolumab. The receptors originated from a human donor with classical Hodgkin lymphoma. The CDR3 runs from the conserved cysteine through the conserved F or W. D genes are given only for firm matches. Clone sizes are given selectively: once, few, many, or a class where the clone is expanded.

v_call,j_call,clone_size,d_call,cdr3_aa,cdr3_nt
TRBV27,TRBJ1-1,.,.,CASRSGFTEAFF,TGTGCCAGCAGATCAGGGTTCACTGAAGCTTTCTTT
TRBV2,TRBJ1-5,.,.,CATGTREANQPQHF,TGTGCCACTGGGACCCGGGAAGCCAATCAGCCCCAGCATTTT
TRBV4-1,TRBJ2-1,.,TRBD1,CASSHRGLNNEQFF,TGCGCCAGCAGCCACAGGGGGCTCAACAATGAGCAGTTCTTC
TRBV5-4,TRBJ2-1,.,.,CASSLLTGGYNEQFF,TGTGCCAGCAGCTTGTTGACCGGGGGATACAATGAGCAGTTCTTC
TRBV27,TRBJ2-7,.,.,CASGDTYEQYF,TGTGCCAGCGGCGACACCTACGAGCAGTACTTC
TRBV28,TRBJ2-1,.,TRBD2,CASNPLAGEDEQFF,TGTGCCAGCAATCCACTAGCGGGAGAGGATGAGCAGTTCTTC
TRBV27,TRBJ1-5,.,.,CASSPISGPQHF,TGTGCCAGCAGCCCAATCTCGGGGCCCCAGCATTTT
TRBV19,TRBJ2-3,.,TRBD1,CASSIVLLRTGVGDTQYF,TGTGCCAGTAGTATAGTCCTTCTGAGGACAGGGGTGGGAGATACGCAGTATTTT
TRBV28,TRBJ2-3,once,TRBD1,CASSLYGTDYTDTQYF,TGTGCCAGCAGTTTATACGGGACAGACTATACAGATACGCAGTATTTT
TRBV19,TRBJ1-2,.,.,CASNPGGRPPYGYTF,TGTGCCAGCAACCCGGGGGGACGTCCCCCTTATGGCTACACCTTC
TRBV10-3,TRBJ2-2,.,.,CAISGIPSANTGELFF,TGTGCCATCAGTGGAATACCTAGCGCGAACACCGGGGAGCTGTTTTTT
TRBV2,TRBJ2-5,.,.,CASSQEETQYF,TGTGCCAGCTCCCAAGAAGAGACCCAGTACTTC
TRBV21-1,TRBJ1-1,.,.,CASSPPPGGQGYWGNTEAFF,TGTGCCAGCAGCCCCCCCCCTGGCGGACAGGGGTACTGGGGGAACACTGAAGCTTTCTTT
TRBV5-1,TRBJ1-3,.,.,CASSLVVGDTGNTIYF,TGCGCCAGCAGCTTGGTTGTAGGGGATACGGGAAACACCATATATTTT
TRBV6-5,TRBJ1-1,.,.,CASSRIGGHTEAFF,TGTGCCAGCAGCAGGATCGGGGGGCACACTGAAGCTTTCTTT
TRBV10-3,TRBJ2-5,.,.,CAISESKIGETQYF,TGTGCCATCAGTGAGTCTAAAATAGGAGAGACCCAGTACTTC
TRBV6-4,TRBJ2-1,.,TRBD2,CASSESLAVYNEQFF,TGTGCCAGCAGTGAAAGTCTAGCGGTATACAATGAGCAGTTCTTC
TRBV2,TRBJ2-1,.,.,CASNSQTASYNEQFF,TGTGCCAGCAATTCCCAGACAGCTTCCTACAATGAGCAGTTCTTC
TRBV6-6,TRBJ1-1,.,.,CASSYSRETTEAFF,TGTGCCAGCAGTTACTCGAGGGAGACCACTGAAGCTTTCTTT
TRBV5-1,TRBJ2-1,.,.,CASSRGQTHNEQFF,TGCGCCAGCAGCCGCGGACAGACCCACAATGAGCAGTTCTTC